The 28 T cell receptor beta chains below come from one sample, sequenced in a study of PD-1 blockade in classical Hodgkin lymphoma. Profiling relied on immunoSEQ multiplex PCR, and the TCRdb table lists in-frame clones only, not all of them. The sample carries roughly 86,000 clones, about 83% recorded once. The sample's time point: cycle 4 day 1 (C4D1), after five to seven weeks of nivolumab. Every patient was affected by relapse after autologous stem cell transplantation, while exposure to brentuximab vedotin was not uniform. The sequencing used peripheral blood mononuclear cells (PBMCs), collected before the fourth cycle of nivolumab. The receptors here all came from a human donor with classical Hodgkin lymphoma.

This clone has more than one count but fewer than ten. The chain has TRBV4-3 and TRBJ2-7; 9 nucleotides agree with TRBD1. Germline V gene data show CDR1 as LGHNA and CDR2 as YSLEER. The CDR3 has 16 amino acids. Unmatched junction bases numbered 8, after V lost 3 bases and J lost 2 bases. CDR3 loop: CASSQSGTGGPYEQYF. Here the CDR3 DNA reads TGCGCCAGCAGCCAGAGCGGCACAGGGGGCCCCTACGAGCAGTACTTC.

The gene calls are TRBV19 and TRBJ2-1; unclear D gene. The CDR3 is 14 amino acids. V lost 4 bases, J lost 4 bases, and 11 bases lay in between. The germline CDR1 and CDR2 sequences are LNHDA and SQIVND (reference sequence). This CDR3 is CASSRVGYYNEQFF. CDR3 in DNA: TGTGCCAGTAGTAGAGTCGGATATTACAATGAGCAGTTCTTC.

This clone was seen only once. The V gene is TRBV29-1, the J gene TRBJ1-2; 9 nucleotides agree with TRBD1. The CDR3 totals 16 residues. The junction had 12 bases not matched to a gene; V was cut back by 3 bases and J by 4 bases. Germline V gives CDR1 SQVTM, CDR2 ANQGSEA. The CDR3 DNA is TGCAGCGTTGATCCGAGGGCCGGACAGGGGAGCTATGGCTACACCTTC. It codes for CSVDPRAGQGSYGYTF.

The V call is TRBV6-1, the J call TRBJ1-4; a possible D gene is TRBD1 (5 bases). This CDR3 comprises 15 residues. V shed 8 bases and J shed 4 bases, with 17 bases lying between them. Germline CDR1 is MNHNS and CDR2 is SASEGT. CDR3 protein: CASFSGGASNEKLFF. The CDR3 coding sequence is TGTGCCAGCTTTTCAGGAGGGGCAAGTAATGAAAAACTGTTTTTT.

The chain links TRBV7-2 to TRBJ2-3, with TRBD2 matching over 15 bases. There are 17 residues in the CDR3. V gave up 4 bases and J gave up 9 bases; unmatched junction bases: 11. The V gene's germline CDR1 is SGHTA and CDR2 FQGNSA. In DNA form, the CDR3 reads TGTGCCAGCAGCTCCCTGGGGACTAGCGGGGGGTATTCCACGCAGTATTTT. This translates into CASSSLGTSGGYSTQYF. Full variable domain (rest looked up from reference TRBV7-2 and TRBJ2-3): GAGVSQSPSNKVTEKGKDVELRCDPISGHTALYWYRQSLGQGLEFLIYFQGNSAPDKSGLPSDRFSAERTGGSVSTLTIQRTQQEDSAVYLCASSSLGTSGGYSTQYFGPGTRLTVL.

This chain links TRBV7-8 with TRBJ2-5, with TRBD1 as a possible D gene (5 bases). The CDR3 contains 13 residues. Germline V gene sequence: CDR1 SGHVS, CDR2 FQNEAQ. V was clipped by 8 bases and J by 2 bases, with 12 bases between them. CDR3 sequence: CASGQDRQETQYF. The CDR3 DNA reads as TGTGCCAGCGGCCAAGACAGACAAGAGACCCAGTACTTC. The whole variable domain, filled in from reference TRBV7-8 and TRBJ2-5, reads GAGVSQSPRYKVAKRGQDVALRCDPISGHVSLFWYQQALGQGPEFLTYFQNEAQLDKSGLPSDRFFAERPEGSVSTLKIQRTQQEDSAVYLCASGQDRQETQYFGPGTRLLVL.

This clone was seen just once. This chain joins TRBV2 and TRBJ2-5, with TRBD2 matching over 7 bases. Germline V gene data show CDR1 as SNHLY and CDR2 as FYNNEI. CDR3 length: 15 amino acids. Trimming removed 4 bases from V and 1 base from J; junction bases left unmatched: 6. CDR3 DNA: TGTGCCAGCAGTGCGGCGGGAGCCCCCCAAGAGACCCAGTACTTC. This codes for CASSAAGAPQETQYF.

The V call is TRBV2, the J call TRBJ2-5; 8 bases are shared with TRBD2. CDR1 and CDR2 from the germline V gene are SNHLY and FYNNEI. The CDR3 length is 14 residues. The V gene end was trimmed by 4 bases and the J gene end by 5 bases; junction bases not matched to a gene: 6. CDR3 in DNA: TGTGCCAGCAGTGTCGGGAGGGCGTCTGAGACCCAGTACTTC. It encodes CASSVGRASETQYF.

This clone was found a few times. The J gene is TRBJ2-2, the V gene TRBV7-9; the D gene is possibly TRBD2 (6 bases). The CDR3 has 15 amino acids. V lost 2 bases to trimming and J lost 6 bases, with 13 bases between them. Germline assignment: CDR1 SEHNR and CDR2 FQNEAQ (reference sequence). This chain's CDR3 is CASSLPLAGPGELFF. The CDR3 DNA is TGTGCCAGCAGCTTACCACTAGCTGGCCCCGGGGAGCTGTTTTTT. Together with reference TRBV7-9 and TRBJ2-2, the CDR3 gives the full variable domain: DTGVSQNPRHKITKRGQNVTFRCDPISEHNRLYWYRQTLGQGPEFLTYFQNEAQLEKSRLLSDRFSAERPKGSFSTLEIQRTEQGDSAMYLCASSLPLAGPGELFFGEGSRLTVL.

DNA for the CDR3: TGTGCCAGCAGTGCCCTAGCGGGCTCCAGCACAGATACGCAGTATTTT. It yields the protein CASSALAGSSTDTQYF. The chain uses TRBV6-4 and TRBJ2-3, with TRBD2 identical over 8 bases. V was clipped by 4 bases and J by 0 bases; unmatched bases: 6. CDR1 and CDR2 from the germline V gene are MRHNA and SNTAGT. CDR3 length: 16 residues.

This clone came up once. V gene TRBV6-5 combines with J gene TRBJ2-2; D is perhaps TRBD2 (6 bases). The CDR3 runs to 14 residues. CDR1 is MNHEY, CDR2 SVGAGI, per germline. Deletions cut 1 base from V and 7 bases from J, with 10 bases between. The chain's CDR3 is CASSYYGGVGELFF. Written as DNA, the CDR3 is TGTGCCAGCAGTTACTACGGGGGAGTCGGGGAGCTGTTTTTT.

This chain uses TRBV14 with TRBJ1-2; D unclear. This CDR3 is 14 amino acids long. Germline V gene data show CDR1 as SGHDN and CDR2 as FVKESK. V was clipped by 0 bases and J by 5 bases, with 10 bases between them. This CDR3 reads CASSQDVDDYGYTF. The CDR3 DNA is TGTGCCAGCAGCCAAGATGTGGATGATTATGGCTACACCTTC.

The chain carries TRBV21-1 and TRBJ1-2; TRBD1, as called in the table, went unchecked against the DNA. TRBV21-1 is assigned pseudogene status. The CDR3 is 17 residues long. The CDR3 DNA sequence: TGTGCCAGCAGCAACCCCCGGGACAGGGGTGCGAACTATGGCTACACCTTC. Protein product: CASSNPRDRGANYGYTF.

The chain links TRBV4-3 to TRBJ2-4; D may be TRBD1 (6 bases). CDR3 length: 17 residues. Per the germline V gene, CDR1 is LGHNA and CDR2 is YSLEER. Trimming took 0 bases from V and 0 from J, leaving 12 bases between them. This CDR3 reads CASSQDPRGLAKNIQYF. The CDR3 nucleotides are TGCGCCAGCAGCCAAGATCCCAGGGGTCTAGCCAAAAACATTCAGTACTTC.

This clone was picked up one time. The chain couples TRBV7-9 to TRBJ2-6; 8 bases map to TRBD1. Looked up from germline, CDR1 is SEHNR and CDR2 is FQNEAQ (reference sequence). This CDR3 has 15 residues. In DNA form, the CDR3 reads TGTGCGGAACCAGGGGGCGCCTCTGGGGCCAACGTCCTGACTTTC. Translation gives CAEPGGASGANVLTF.

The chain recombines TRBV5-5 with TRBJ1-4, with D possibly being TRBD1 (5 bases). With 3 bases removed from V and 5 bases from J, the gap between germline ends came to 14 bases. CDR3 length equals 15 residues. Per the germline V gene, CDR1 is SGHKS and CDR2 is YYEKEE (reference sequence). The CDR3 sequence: CASSSEGTGNEKLFF. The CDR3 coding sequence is TGTGCCAGCAGCTCCGAAGGGACGGGGAATGAAAAACTGTTTTTT.

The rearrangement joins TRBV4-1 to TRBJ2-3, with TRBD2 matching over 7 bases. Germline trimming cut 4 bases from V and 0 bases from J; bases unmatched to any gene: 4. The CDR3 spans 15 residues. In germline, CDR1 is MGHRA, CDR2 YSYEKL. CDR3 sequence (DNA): TGCGCCAGCAGCCGGGCGGGAGTGAGCACAGATACGCAGTATTTT. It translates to CASSRAGVSTDTQYF.

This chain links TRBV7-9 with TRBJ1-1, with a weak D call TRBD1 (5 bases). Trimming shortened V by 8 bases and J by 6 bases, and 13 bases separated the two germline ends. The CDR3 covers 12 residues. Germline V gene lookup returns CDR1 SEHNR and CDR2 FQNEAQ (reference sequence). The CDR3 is CASSGQIAEAFF. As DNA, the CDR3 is TGTGCCAGCTCAGGGCAGATCGCTGAAGCTTTCTTT.

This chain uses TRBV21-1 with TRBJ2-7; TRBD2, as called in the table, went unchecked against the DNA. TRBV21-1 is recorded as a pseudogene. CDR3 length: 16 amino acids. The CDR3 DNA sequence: TGTGCCAGCAGCAAATGTCCGGGTAGCGGGACCTACGAGCAGTACTTC. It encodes CASSKCPGSGTYEQYF.

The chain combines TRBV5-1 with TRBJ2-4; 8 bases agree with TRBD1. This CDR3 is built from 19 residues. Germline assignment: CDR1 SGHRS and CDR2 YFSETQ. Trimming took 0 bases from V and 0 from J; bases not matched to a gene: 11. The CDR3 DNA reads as TGCGCCAGCAGCTTGGAAATTGGGACAGGAGCACTAGCCAAAAACATTCAGTACTTC. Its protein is CASSLEIGTGALAKNIQYF.

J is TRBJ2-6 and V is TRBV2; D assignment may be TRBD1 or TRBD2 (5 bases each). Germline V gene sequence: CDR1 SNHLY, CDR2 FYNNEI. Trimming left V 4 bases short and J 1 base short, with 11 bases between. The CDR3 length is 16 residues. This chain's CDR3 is CASSGSRGSGANVLTF. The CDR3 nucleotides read TGTGCCAGCAGTGGGTCGAGGGGTTCTGGGGCCAACGTCCTGACTTTC.

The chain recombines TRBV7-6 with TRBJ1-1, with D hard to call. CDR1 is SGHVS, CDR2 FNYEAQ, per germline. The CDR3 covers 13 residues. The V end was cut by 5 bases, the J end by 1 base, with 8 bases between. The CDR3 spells CASSRDWNTEAFF. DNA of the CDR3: TGTGCCAGCAGCCGAGACTGGAACACTGAAGCTTTCTTT.

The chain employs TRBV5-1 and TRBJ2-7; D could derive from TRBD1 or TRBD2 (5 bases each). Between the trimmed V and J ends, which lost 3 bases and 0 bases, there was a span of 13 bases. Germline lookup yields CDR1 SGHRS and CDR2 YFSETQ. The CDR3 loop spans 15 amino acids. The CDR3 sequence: CASSSRDASSYEQYF. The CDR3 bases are TGCGCCAGCAGCTCCCGGGACGCGAGCTCCTACGAGCAGTACTTC.

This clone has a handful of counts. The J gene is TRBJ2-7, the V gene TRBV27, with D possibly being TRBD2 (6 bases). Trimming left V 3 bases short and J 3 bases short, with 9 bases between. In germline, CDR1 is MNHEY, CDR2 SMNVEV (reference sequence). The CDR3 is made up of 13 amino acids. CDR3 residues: CASSFQGGYEQYF. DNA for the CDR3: TGTGCCAGCAGTTTCCAGGGAGGCTACGAGCAGTACTTC.

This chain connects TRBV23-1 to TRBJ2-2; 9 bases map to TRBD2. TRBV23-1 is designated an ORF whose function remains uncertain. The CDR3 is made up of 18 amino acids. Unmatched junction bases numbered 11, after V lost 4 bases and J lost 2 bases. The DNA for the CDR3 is TGCGCCAGCAGTCTCGAGCGGGAGGACCAACCTAACACCGGGGAGCTGTTTTTT. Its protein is CASSLEREDQPNTGELFF.

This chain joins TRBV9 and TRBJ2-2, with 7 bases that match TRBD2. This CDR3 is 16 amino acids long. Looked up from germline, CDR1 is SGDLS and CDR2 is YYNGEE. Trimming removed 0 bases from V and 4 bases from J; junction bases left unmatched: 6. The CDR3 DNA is TGTGCCAGCAGCGTAGCTACGGGAGGCGGCACCGGGGAGCTGTTTTTT. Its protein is CASSVATGGGTGELFF.

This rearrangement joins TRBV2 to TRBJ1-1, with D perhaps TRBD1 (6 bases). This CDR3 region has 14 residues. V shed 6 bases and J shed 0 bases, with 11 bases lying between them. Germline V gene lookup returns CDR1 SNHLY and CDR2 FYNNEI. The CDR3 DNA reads TGTGCCAGCAGCCAACAGGGAATGAACACTGAAGCTTTCTTT. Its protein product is CASSQQGMNTEAFF. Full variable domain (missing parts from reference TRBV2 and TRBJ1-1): EPEVTQTPSHQVTQMGQEVILRCVPISNHLYFYWYRQILGQKVEFLVSFYNNEISEKSEIFDDQFSVERPDGSNFTLKIRSTKLEDSAMYFCASSQQGMNTEAFFGQGTRLTVV.

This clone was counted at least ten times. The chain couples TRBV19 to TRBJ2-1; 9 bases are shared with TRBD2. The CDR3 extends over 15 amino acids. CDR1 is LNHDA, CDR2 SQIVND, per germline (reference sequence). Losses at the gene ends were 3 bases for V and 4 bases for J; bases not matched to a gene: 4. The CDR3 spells CASSMSSGGYNEQFF. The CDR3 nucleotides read TGTGCCAGTAGTATGAGTAGCGGGGGTTACAATGAGCAGTTCTTC.